The 31 T cell receptor beta chains below were found in one sample sequenced in a study of blood T cell repertoires in COVID-19. Sequencing was performed with immunoSEQ multiplex PCR; in TCRdb, only in-frame clones are kept and a portion is missing. The sample carries tens of thousands of clones, about 83% recorded once. The sample consisted of peripheral blood. The receptors were gathered from a man aged 65 to 85 with COVID-19, enrolled during active disease.

V gene TRBV5-1 combines with J gene TRBJ1-1, with 7 bases that match TRBD1. V lost 4 bases to trimming and J lost 0 bases; unmatched junction nucleotides: 9. Germline CDR1 reads SGHRS; CDR2 reads YFSETQ. The CDR3 runs 16 residues. For the CDR3, the DNA is TGCGCCAGCAGCCGATCGACAGGGACGATGAACACTGAAGCTTTCTTT. Protein sequence: CASSRSTGTMNTEAFF.

The chain employs TRBV11-2 and TRBJ1-4, with TRBD1 matching over 7 bases. The CDR3 length is 17 residues. The trim removed 0 bases at V and 7 bases at J, leaving 11 bases unmatched. CDR1 and CDR2 (germline): SGHAT, FQNNGV. In nucleotides, the CDR3 is TGTGCCAGCAGCTTAGATCGGCGGGGGGCAGGGGGTGAAAAACTGTTTTTT. Protein product: CASSLDRRGAGGEKLFF. The full variable domain, completed using reference TRBV11-2 and TRBJ1-4, is EAGVAQSPRYKIIEKRQSVAFWCNPISGHATLYWYQQILGQGPKLLIQFQNNGVVDDSQLPKDRFSAERLKGVDSTLKIQPAKLEDSAVYLCASSLDRRGAGGEKLFFGSGTQLSVL.

The V call is TRBV3-1 (or the pseudogene TRBV3-2), the J call TRBJ2-1; 7 bases align to TRBD2. Germline V gene sequence: CDR1 LGHDT, CDR2 YNNKEL (reference sequence). The trim removed 4 bases at V and 7 bases at J, leaving 16 bases unmatched. The CDR3 contains 17 residues. The CDR3 protein is CASSRRSGLAATNEQFF. The CDR3 DNA is TGTGCCAGCAGCCGCCGGTCAGGGCTAGCGGCCACTAATGAGCAGTTCTTC.

The rearrangement uses TRBV28 and TRBJ2-1, with 8 bases aligning to TRBD2. CDR1 MDHEN and CDR2 SYDVKM come from the germline V gene. V shed 8 bases, J shed 0 bases, and the junction held 3 bases outside the gene matches. This CDR3 is built from 14 residues. The CDR3 protein is CASRGGTSYNEQFF. As DNA, the CDR3 is TGTGCCAGCCGGGGGGGGACCTCCTACAATGAGCAGTTCTTC.

V gene TRBV5-1 combines with J gene TRBJ1-1; no clear D gene. The germline V gene encodes CDR1 SGHRS and CDR2 YFSETQ. CDR3 size: 14 residues. Trimming shortened V by 4 bases and J by 4 bases, and 14 bases separated the two germline ends. Here the CDR3 reads CASSPVGSSTEAFF. The CDR3 bases are TGCGCCAGCAGCCCGGTGGGGAGCAGCACTGAAGCTTTCTTT.

By share, this clone counts as medium-sized. V gene TRBV2 combines with J gene TRBJ1-1, with D perhaps matching TRBD1 (5 bases). Per germline, CDR1 SNHLY and CDR2 FYNNEI. This CDR3 region has 14 residues. The V end lost 2 bases, the J end lost 3 bases, and 10 bases lay between the germline ends. The CDR3 region has the DNA TGTGCCAGCAGTGAAAAGGGGCAGTACACTGAAGCTTTCTTT. This encodes CASSEKGQYTEAFF.

This chain uses TRBV5-1 with TRBJ1-3, with a possible D match to TRBD1 (6 bases). CDR1 SGHRS and CDR2 YFSETQ come from the germline V gene. This CDR3 is 14 amino acids long. The V gene lost 3 bases and the J gene lost 3 bases, with 10 bases spanning the gap. This CDR3 reads CASSSGRGGNTIYF. The DNA for the CDR3 is TGCGCCAGCAGCTCGGGCAGGGGTGGAAACACCATATATTTT.

The chain links TRBV19 to TRBJ1-2; 7 nucleotides match TRBD1. The J segment lost 5 bases and the V segment lost 6 bases, leaving 9 bases of the junction unmatched. Per the germline V gene, CDR1 is LNHDA and CDR2 is SQIVND (reference sequence). The CDR3 loop spans 14 amino acids. In nucleotides, the CDR3 is TGTGCCAGTAGCTCCACCACAGGGGAGTATGGCTACACCTTC. Its protein product is CASSSTTGEYGYTF. Based on the CDR3 plus reference TRBV19 and TRBJ1-2, the full variable domain is DGGITQSPKYLFRKEGQNVTLSCEQNLNHDAMYWYRQDPGQGLRLIYYSQIVNDFQKGDIAEGYSVSREKKESFPLTVTSAQKNPTAFYLCASSSTTGEYGYTFGSGTRLTVV.

The V call is TRBV12-3 or TRBV12-4, the J call TRBJ2-7; 8 bases agree with TRBD2. The CDR3 totals 12 residues. With V trimmed by 6 bases and J by 6 bases, 4 bases remained unmatched. CDR3 in amino acids: CASSPGGLEQYF. DNA for the CDR3: TGTGCCAGCAGCCCGGGGGGGCTCGAGCAGTACTTC.

This clone was detected a few times. The chain uses TRBV6-1 and TRBJ1-2, with D unresolved. The ends were cut back, 2 bases at V and 0 bases at J, with 7 bases in the middle. CDR3 length: 14 residues. The germline V gene has CDR1 MNHNS and CDR2 SASEGT. The CDR3 DNA reads as TGTGCCAGCAGTGAACACGGTTCTAACTATGGCTACACCTTC. Residues: CASSEHGSNYGYTF.

The chain carries TRBV12-3 or TRBV12-4 and TRBJ1-3; D unresolved. This CDR3 is built from 13 residues. V lost 4 bases and J 3 bases, leaving 7 bases between the germline ends. CDR3 amino acids: CASSSLNGNTIYF. The DNA of the CDR3 is TGTGCCAGCAGTTCCCTAAATGGAAACACCATATATTTT.

This chain joins TRBV3-1 (or the pseudogene TRBV3-2) and TRBJ1-4; D gene ambiguous. This CDR3 has 11 residues. Germline V CDR1 and CDR2: LGHDT, YNNKEL (reference sequence). With 3 bases removed from V and 8 bases from J, the gap between germline ends came to 4 bases. Here the CDR3 DNA reads TGTGCCAGCAGCCAGGGCGAAAAACTGTTTTTT. It yields the protein CASSQGEKLFF.

As concerns this clone: The same CDR3 is also encoded by other DNA sequences in this sample. The genes are TRBV12-3 or TRBV12-4 and TRBJ1-2; D possibly corresponds to TRBD1 (5 bases). Between the trimmed V and J ends, which lost 3 bases and 3 bases, there was a span of 8 bases. The CDR3 loop spans 13 amino acids. CDR3 sequence: CASSLQGDYGYTF. DNA of the CDR3: TGTGCCAGCAGTTTGCAGGGCGACTATGGCTACACCTTC.

In its sample, this clone was seen a few times. The chain combines TRBV29-1 with TRBJ1-1, with no clear D. V lost 6 bases to trimming and J lost 3 bases, with 14 bases between them. This CDR3 has 13 amino acids. The germline V gene encodes CDR1 SQVTM and CDR2 ANQGSEA. In nucleotides, the CDR3 is TGCAGCGTCGTTCCTCGGTACGACACTGAAGCTTTCTTT. It yields the protein CSVVPRYDTEAFF.

The chain employs TRBV28 and TRBJ2-1; 7 positions match TRBD1. The ends lost 3 bases at V and 10 bases at J; junction bases unmatched: 12. Germline CDR1 MDHEN, CDR2 SYDVKM. The CDR3 extends over 15 amino acids. CDR3 sequence (DNA): TGTGCCAGCAGTTTCGCACAGGGGCGGTTAGGAGAGCAGTTCTTC. Its protein product is CASSFAQGRLGEQFF.

The CDR3 is CASSSRNSLNTEAFF. CDR3 bases: TGTGCCAGCAGCTCCCGGAACAGTTTGAACACTGAAGCTTTCTTT. The V and J genes are TRBV9 and TRBJ1-1; D gene ambiguous. V was clipped by 4 bases and J by 0 bases, with 13 bases between them. The CDR3 runs 15 residues. Per germline, CDR1 SGDLS and CDR2 YYNGEE.

In its sample, this clone was seen once. This chain joins TRBV12-3 or TRBV12-4 and TRBJ1-2, with 7 bases fitting TRBD1. After removal of 5 bases from V and 4 bases from J, the junction contained 4 bases not matched to a gene. The CDR3 is 13 residues long. The CDR3 spells CASSGDSSYGYTF. Written as DNA, the CDR3 is TGTGCCAGCAGTGGGGACAGCTCCTATGGCTACACCTTC.

J is TRBJ2-7 and V is TRBV27; 10 bases align to TRBD2. The CDR3 totals 14 residues. The V and J ends lost 3 bases and 6 bases, in that order; junction bases with no gene match: 5. Germline V gene data show CDR1 as MNHEY and CDR2 as SMNVEV (reference sequence). CDR3 protein: CASSLLAGEAEQYF. In DNA, the CDR3 is TGTGCCAGCAGTTTGCTAGCGGGAGAGGCCGAGCAGTACTTC.

This clone has only one observation. The CDR3 region has the DNA TGCAGCGTGACCATAGGGAGGAACACTGAAGCTTTCTTT. Amino acid sequence: CSVTIGRNTEAFF. The chain carries TRBV29-1 and TRBJ1-1; D is undetermined. V was cut by 6 bases and J by 1 base, with 12 bases left in between. CDR1 and CDR2 from the germline V gene are SQVTM and ANQGSEA. The CDR3 length is 13 residues.

This sequence joins TRBV7-2 and TRBJ2-1; possible D gene TRBD2, 6 bases. The CDR3 extends over 14 amino acids. Germline V gives CDR1 SGHTA, CDR2 FQGNSA. V lost 5 bases and J 1 base, leaving 9 bases between the germline ends. CDR3 sequence: CASSQGLSYNEQFF. The CDR3 DNA sequence: TGTGCCAGCAGCCAGGGACTGTCCTACAATGAGCAGTTCTTC.

V gene TRBV4-1 combines with J gene TRBJ2-3; possible D gene TRBD2, 7 bases. V shed 4 bases and J shed 5 bases, with 19 bases lying between them. This CDR3 region has 16 residues. The germline V gene has CDR1 MGHRA and CDR2 YSYEKL. CDR3 bases: TGCGCCAGCAGCCTATCAGGGCGGGGGCAAAAAGATACGCAGTATTTT. Its translation is CASSLSGRGQKDTQYF.

This chain uses TRBV19 with TRBJ2-1, with D perhaps matching TRBD1 (5 bases). This CDR3 has 16 amino acids. Germline CDR1 and CDR2: LNHDA and SQIVND (reference sequence). V was cut by 1 base and J by 4 bases, with 14 bases left in between. The CDR3 coding sequence is TGTGCCAGTAGTATAGTGGGCAGGGTGGTTTACAATGAGCAGTTCTTC. Translating it yields CASSIVGRVVYNEQFF.

The rearrangement joins TRBV4-1 to TRBJ2-5; TRBD2 is a possible D gene (6 bases). CDR1 is MGHRA, CDR2 YSYEKL, per germline. Trimming left V 4 bases short and J 4 bases short, with 13 bases between. The CDR3 contains 14 residues. In DNA form, the CDR3 reads TGCGCCAGCAGCCGGGGGACTCTCCCAGAGACCCAGTACTTC. It encodes CASSRGTLPETQYF.

The chain joins TRBV7-8 to TRBJ2-5, with D possibly being TRBD1 or TRBD2 (6 bases each). The length of the CDR3 is 16 residues. V was cut by 5 bases and J by 3 bases, with 19 bases left in between. Germline V gene lookup returns CDR1 SGHVS and CDR2 FQNEAQ. The CDR3 spells CASSRGGRNREETQYF. In DNA, the CDR3 is TGTGCCAGCAGCCGAGGGGGGAGGAATAGGGAAGAGACCCAGTACTTC.

The V gene is TRBV7-2, the J gene TRBJ1-1; D unclear. Germline values: CDR1 SGHTA, CDR2 FQGNSA. The V end was cut by 1 base, the J end by 9 bases, with 15 bases between. This CDR3 has 14 residues. CDR3 nucleotides: TGTGCCAGCAGCTTAGACGTCGAAGGCAGGCAAGCTTTCTTT. Its translation: CASSLDVEGRQAFF.

The chain joins TRBV28 to TRBJ1-2, with unresolved D. Looked up from germline, CDR1 is MDHEN and CDR2 is SYDVKM. CDR3 size: 14 residues. Trimming took off 6 bases at V and 2 bases at J, with 13 bases between the two ends. Here the CDR3 DNA reads TGTGCCAGCAGCCTTTTTAACAGAAACTATGGCTACACCTTC. Its protein product is CASSLFNRNYGYTF.

The V call is TRBV30, the J call TRBJ1-2; D is undetermined. CDR3 length: 12 residues. V was pared by 6 bases and J by 2 bases, with 10 bases between. Germline loops: CDR1 GTSNPN, CDR2 SVGIG (reference sequence). CDR3 sequence: CACLARNYGYTF. Here the CDR3 DNA reads TGTGCCTGCCTGGCCAGAAACTATGGCTACACCTTC.

This clone occurred once. The chain recombines TRBV3-1 (or the pseudogene TRBV3-2) with TRBJ2-7; 9 positions agree with TRBD1. CDR3 length equals 17 residues. V lost 3 bases, J lost 2 bases, and 11 bases stayed unmatched. Germline CDR1 is LGHDT and CDR2 is YNNKEL (reference sequence). The CDR3: CASSHRDSRDRAYEQYF. Written as DNA, the CDR3 is TGTGCCAGCAGCCACCGCGATAGCCGGGACAGGGCCTACGAGCAGTACTTC.

V gene TRBV7-2 combines with J gene TRBJ1-2; D is ambiguous. Germline V gives CDR1 SGHTA, CDR2 FQGNSA. The CDR3 runs to 13 residues. V lost 7 bases and J lost 7, with 16 bases in between. CDR3 amino acids: CASTRIGSAGYTF. The CDR3 DNA follows: TGTGCCAGCACCCGTATTGGCAGTGCTGGCTACACCTTC.

V gene TRBV6-2 or TRBV6-3 combines with J gene TRBJ1-1; 7 nucleotides align to TRBD1. The CDR3 has 12 residues. Per the germline V gene, CDR1 is MNHEY and CDR2 is SVGEGT. Germline trimming cut 4 bases from V and 4 bases from J; bases unmatched to any gene: 0. The CDR3 region has the DNA TGTGCCAGCAGTTGGACAGGCACTGAAGCTTTCTTT. Protein: CASSWTGTEAFF.

The chain joins TRBV11-3 to TRBJ1-1; D perhaps matches TRBD1 (5 bases). The CDR3 length is 13 residues. Germline V gene lookup returns CDR1 SGHNT and CDR2 YENEEA. V was cut by 2 bases and J by 1 base, with 5 bases left in between. The CDR3 here is CASSLRGNTEAFF. In DNA form, the CDR3 reads TGTGCCAGCAGCTTAAGGGGGAACACTGAAGCTTTCTTT.